The 19 T cell receptor beta chains below all came from one sample that was sequenced in a study of regulatory T cells in long-lasting Graves disease. Time point indicated: newly diagnosed GD, antithyroid drugs for less than 3 months. Construction of the TCR library relied on RNA isolated from PBMCs. Relying on iRepertoire HTBI primers and Arm-PCR of CDR3 regions, the team built TCR beta libraries. From the multiplex PCR reads, TCRdb called clonotypes with MiXCR, one entry per CDR3 protein. This table has a few hundred thousand distinct CDR3 sequences, approximately 18% appearing once. These records were also assigned to another study, of T cells in Graves' hyperthyroidism and ophthalmopathy.

The sequencing here drew on peripheral blood mononuclear cells (PBMCs), taken at new diagnosis, from a patient treated with antithyroid drugs. The source of these receptors is a woman aged 25 to 39 with Graves disease.

This clonotype was picked up a small number of times. The chain couples TRBV7-9 to TRBJ1-5, with D maybe TRBD1 (5 bases). Germline CDR1 SEHNR, CDR2 FQNEAQ (reference sequence). The germline V and J ends were trimmed by 5 bases and 3 bases, with 8 bases remaining between them. The CDR3 contains 13 residues. CDR3 sequence reads: CASSPGANQPQHF. CDR3 coding DNA: TGTGCCAGCAGCCCCGGGGCCAATCAGCCCCAGCATTTT.

In its sample, this clonotype was seen many times. The chain recombines TRBV5-1 with TRBJ1-3; 7 bases align to TRBD1. Germline trimming cut 7 bases from V and 0 bases from J; bases unmatched to any gene: 4. There are 14 residues in the CDR3. The V gene's germline CDR1 is SGHRS and CDR2 YFSETQ. The CDR3 reads CASSTGASGNTIYF. As DNA, the CDR3 is TGCGCCAGCTCCACAGGGGCCTCTGGAAACACCATATATTTT. Based on the CDR3 plus reference TRBV5-1 and TRBJ1-3, the full variable domain is KAGVTQTPRYLIKTRGQQVTLSCSPISGHRSVSWYQQTPGQGLQFLFEYFSETQRNKGNFPGRFSGRQFSNSRSEMNVSTLELGDSALYLCASSTGASGNTIYFGEGSWLTVV.

This clonotype was seen repeatedly, ten times or more. The chain employs TRBV10-3 and TRBJ1-6, with a tentative D call TRBD1 (6 bases). Per germline, CDR1 ENHRY and CDR2 SYGVKD. The CDR3 length is 15 residues. The ends were cut back, 6 bases at V and 7 bases at J, with 16 bases in the middle. The CDR3 is CAIRGGRGENSPLHF. CDR3 nucleotides: TGTGCCATCAGGGGGGGCAGGGGTGAGAATTCACCCCTCCACTTT.

The V and J genes are TRBV19 and TRBJ2-6; tentatively, D is TRBD1 or TRBD2 (6 bases each). CDR1 and CDR2 from the germline V gene are LNHDA and SQIVND (reference sequence). V was clipped by 5 bases and J by 0 bases, with 17 bases between them. This CDR3 comprises 18 residues. CDR3 DNA: TGTGCCAGTAGTTCCCAGGAGGGGGGTTTCTCTGGGGCCAACGTCCTGACTTTC. Amino acids: CASSSQEGGFSGANVLTF.

This clonotype was seen ten or more times. The chain couples TRBV10-3 to TRBJ2-5; 10 positions match TRBD2. Trimming removed 5 bases from V and 0 bases from J; junction bases left unmatched: 6. This CDR3 region has 16 residues. Germline CDR1 reads ENHRY; CDR2 reads SYGVKD. The CDR3: CAISFSGGEYQETQYF. CDR3 bases: TGTGCCATCAGTTTCAGCGGGGGGGAGTACCAAGAGACCCAGTACTTC.

Of note for this clonotype: This may stem from a read error, because a much larger clone lies one nucleotide away. The chain carries TRBV5-1 and TRBJ2-2, with TRBD2 as a possible D gene (5 bases). From germline, CDR1 is SGHRS and CDR2 YFSETQ. This CDR3 contains 14 residues. The CDR3 DNA follows: TGCGCCAGCAGCTTGCGGCATTCCGCCGGGGAGCTGGTTTTT. This codes for CASSLRHSAGELVF.

There are many counts of this clonotype. One end of the junction fails to match germline, which may point to a read error. V usage is TRBV12-3 or TRBV12-4 and J usage is TRBJ1-5, with 7 nucleotides matching TRBD1. CDR3 length equals 19 residues. CDR3 loop: CASSSGGFGAGESSQPQHF. Written as DNA, the CDR3 is TGTGCCAGCAGTTCAGGGGGTTTTGGAGCAGGGGAAAGCAGTCAGCCCCAGCATTTT.

This sequence joins TRBV20-1 and TRBJ2-2, with 12 bases aligning to TRBD2. CDR3 size: 18 residues. Germline CDR1 and CDR2: DFQATT and SNEGSKA (reference sequence). The junction had 14 bases not matched to a gene; V was cut back by 5 bases and J by 4 bases. CDR3 DNA: TGCAGTGCTTTAGACCCTAGCGGGAGGGCCCTCGGCACCGGGGAGCTGTTTTTT. Translation gives CSALDPSGRALGTGELFF.

This clonotype was recorded at least ten times. This rearrangement joins TRBV29-1 to TRBJ2-5, with unresolved D. Per the germline V gene, CDR1 is SQVTM and CDR2 is ANQGSEA. V lost 7 bases and J lost 3, with 9 bases in between. This CDR3 region has 11 residues. The CDR3 loop reads CSARPKETQYF. As DNA, the CDR3 is TGCAGCGCACGACCTAAAGAGACCCAGTACTTC.

This clonotype was observed a handful of times. V and J are TRBV11-2 and TRBJ2-1; 8 bases line up with TRBD2. Per the germline V gene, CDR1 is SGHAT and CDR2 is FQNNGV. Losses at the gene ends were 7 bases for V and 3 bases for J; bases not matched to a gene: 14. There are 17 residues in the CDR3. The CDR3 bases are TGTGCCAGCAATCTATTTGCGGGAGGCCAGAACTACAATGAGCAGTTCTTC. It codes for CASNLFAGGQNYNEQFF.

About this clonotype: This may be a read error: a much more frequent sequence differs by one nucleotide. V gene TRBV7-2 combines with J gene TRBJ1-1; TRBD1 matches 9 bases. Per the germline V gene, CDR1 is SGHTA and CDR2 is FQGNSA. The CDR3 consists of 17 residues. CDR3 sequence (DNA): TGTGCCGGCAGCCGCGGAACAGGGGGCAAAAGGAGCACTGAAGCTTTCTTT. Translating it yields CAGSRGTGGKRSTEAFF.

Many counts were recorded for this clonotype. DNA for the CDR3: TGCAGTGCTAGTCTATCGGGGGAGCAGTACTTC. Its translation: CSASLSGEQYF. The chain links TRBV20-1 to TRBJ2-7, with a weak D call TRBD2 (5 bases). Trimming removed 3 bases at V and 7 bases at J, with 10 bases between. The CDR3 is 11 residues long. Germline V gene lookup returns CDR1 DFQATT and CDR2 SNEGSKA (reference sequence).

This clonotype was counted ten times or more. V and J are TRBV7-8 and TRBJ2-7; TRBD1 might be the D (6 bases). The germline V gene encodes CDR1 SGHVS and CDR2 FQNEAQ. This CDR3 comprises 15 residues. V lost 0 bases to trimming and J lost 1 base, with 10 bases between them. This chain's CDR3 is CASSLAADSSYEQYF. As DNA, the CDR3 is TGTGCCAGCAGCTTAGCTGCGGACAGTTCCTACGAGCAGTACTTC.

This clonotype turned up a few times. A much larger clone sits a single nucleotide away, making a read error possible. The chain recombines TRBV3-1 with TRBJ2-7; TRBD2 matches 9 bases. The CDR3 is 16 amino acids. CDR1 LGHDT and CDR2 YNNKEL come from the germline V gene (reference sequence). CDR3 sequence: CASSQLGGGARYEQHF. The CDR3 coding sequence is TGTGCCAGCAGCCAACTGGGCGGGGGGGCCAGGTACGAGCAGCACTTC.

This clonotype turned up a few times. The rearrangement joins TRBV7-9 to TRBJ1-5, with D possibly being TRBD1 (6 bases). V shed 3 bases and J shed 1 base, with 10 bases lying between them. Per the germline V gene, CDR1 is SEHNR and CDR2 is FQNEAQ (reference sequence). The CDR3 sequence is 15 residues long. The CDR3 protein is CASSFTGQSNQPQHF. The CDR3 DNA sequence: TGTGCCAGCAGCTTTACCGGACAGAGCAATCAGCCCCAGCATTTT.

This clonotype has a count of ten or more. The chain couples TRBV20-1 to TRBJ2-1, with TRBD2 identical over 14 bases. The CDR3 consists of 16 residues. Germline CDR1 reads DFQATT; CDR2 reads SNEGSKA (reference sequence). Trimming took 1 base from V and 4 from J; bases not matched to a gene: 3. CDR3 bases: TGCAGTGCTAGAGTGACTAGCGGGAGGGATTACAATGAGCAGTTCTTC. Encoded protein: CSARVTSGRDYNEQFF.

This clonotype was found a few times. The chain is built from TRBV9 and TRBJ1-1; D is unresolved. This CDR3 has 15 residues. V lost 3 bases and J 1 base, leaving 13 bases between the germline ends. Per germline, CDR1 SGDLS and CDR2 YYNGEE. The CDR3 DNA sequence: TGTGCCAGCAGCGCCGGGTTACGAAGGAACACTGAAGCTTTCTTT. This sequence encodes CASSAGLRRNTEAFF.

Many counts were recorded for this clonotype. This chain joins TRBV6-5 and TRBJ1-2; 7 nucleotides match TRBD1. V trimming: 0 bases; J trimming: 2 bases; junction bases outside the gene matches: 6. This CDR3 contains 16 residues. Per germline, CDR1 MNHEY and CDR2 SVGAGI. Here the CDR3 reads CASSYSIPGGNYGYTF. The CDR3 DNA is TGTGCCAGCAGTTACTCGATACCAGGGGGGAACTATGGCTACACCTTC.

The chain recombines TRBV18 with TRBJ1-3; the D is unclear. Trimming stripped 6 bases from V and 0 bases from J, with 21 bases between. The germline V gene encodes CDR1 KGHSH and CDR2 LQKENI. CDR3 length: 18 residues. The CDR3 coding sequence is TGTGCCAGCTCTCCCGCGGTGGTCCGCGCAAGCTCTGGAAACACCATATATTTT. Its translation is CASSPAVVRASSGNTIYF.